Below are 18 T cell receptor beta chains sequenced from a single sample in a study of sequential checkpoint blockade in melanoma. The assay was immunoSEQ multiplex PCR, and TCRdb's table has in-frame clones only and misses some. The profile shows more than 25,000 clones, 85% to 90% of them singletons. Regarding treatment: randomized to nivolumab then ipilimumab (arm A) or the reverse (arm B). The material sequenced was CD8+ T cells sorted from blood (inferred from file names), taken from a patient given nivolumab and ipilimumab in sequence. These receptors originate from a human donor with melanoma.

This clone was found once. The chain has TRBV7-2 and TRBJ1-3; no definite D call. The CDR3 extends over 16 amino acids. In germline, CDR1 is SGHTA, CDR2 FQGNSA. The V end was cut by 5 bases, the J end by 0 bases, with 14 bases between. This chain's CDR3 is CASSQRAASSGNTIYF. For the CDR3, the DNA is TGTGCCAGCAGCCAGCGGGCTGCGAGCTCTGGAAACACCATATATTTT.

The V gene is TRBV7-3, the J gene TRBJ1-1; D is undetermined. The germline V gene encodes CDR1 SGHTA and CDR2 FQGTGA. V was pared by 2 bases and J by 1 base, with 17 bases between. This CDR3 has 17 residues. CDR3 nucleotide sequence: TGTGCCAGCAGCTTATGGTCCCTGAGTTTACCGAACACTGAAGCTTTCTTT. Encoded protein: CASSLWSLSLPNTEAFF. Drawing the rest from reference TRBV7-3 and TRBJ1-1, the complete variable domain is GAGVSQTPSNKVTEKGKYVELRCDPISGHTALYWYRQSLGQGPEFLIYFQGTGAADDSGLPNDRFFAVRPEGSVSTLKIQRTERGDSAVYLCASSLWSLSLPNTEAFFGQGTRLTVV.

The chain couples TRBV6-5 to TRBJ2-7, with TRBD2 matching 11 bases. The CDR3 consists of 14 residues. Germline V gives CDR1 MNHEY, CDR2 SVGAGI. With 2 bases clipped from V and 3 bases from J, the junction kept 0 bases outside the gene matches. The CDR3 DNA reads TGTGCCAGCAGTTACGGGACTAGCGGCTACGAGCAGTACTTC. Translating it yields CASSYGTSGYEQYF.

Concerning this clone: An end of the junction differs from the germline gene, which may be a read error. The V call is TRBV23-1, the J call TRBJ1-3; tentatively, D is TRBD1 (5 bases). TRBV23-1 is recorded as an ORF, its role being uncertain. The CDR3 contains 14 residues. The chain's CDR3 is CASSQPGLGNTTYF. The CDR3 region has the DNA TGCGCCAGCAGTCAACCGGGACTTGGAAACACCACATATTTT.

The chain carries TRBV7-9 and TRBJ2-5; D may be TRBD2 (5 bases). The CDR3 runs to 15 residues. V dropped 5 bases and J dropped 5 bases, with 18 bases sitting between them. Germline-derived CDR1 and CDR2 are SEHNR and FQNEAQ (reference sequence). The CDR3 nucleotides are TGTGCCAGCAGCCCCCCTTATAGCGCGGCGGAGACCCAGTACTTC. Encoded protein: CASSPPYSAAETQYF.

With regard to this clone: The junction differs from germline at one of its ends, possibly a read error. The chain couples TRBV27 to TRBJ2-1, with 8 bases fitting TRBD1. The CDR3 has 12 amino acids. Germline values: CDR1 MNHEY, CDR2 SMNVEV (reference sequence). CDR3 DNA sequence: TGTACCAGCACTACAGGGGGCAATGAGCAGTTCTTC. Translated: CTSTTGGNEQFF.

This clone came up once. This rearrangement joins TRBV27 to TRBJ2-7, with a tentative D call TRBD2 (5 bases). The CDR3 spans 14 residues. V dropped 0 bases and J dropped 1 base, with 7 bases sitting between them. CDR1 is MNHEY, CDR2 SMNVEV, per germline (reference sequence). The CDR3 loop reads CASSLSSGSYEQYV. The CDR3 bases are TGTGCCAGCAGTTTATCTTCGGGGTCCTACGAGCAGTACGTC.

This chain's CDR3 is CASSLAGGTYEQYF. The CDR3 bases are TGTGCCAGCAGCTTAGCGGGGGGAACCTACGAGCAGTACTTC. The chain joins TRBV7-8 to TRBJ2-7; possible D gene TRBD2, 6 bases. The V gene lost 0 bases and the J gene lost 2 bases, with 8 bases spanning the gap. The CDR3 spans 14 residues. CDR1 is SGHVS, CDR2 FQNEAQ, per germline.

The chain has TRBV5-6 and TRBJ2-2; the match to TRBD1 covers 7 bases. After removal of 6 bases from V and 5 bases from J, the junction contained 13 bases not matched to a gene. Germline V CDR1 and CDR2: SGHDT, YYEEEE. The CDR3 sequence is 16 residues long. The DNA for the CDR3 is TGTGCCAGCAACAAAGAGGGGGCACTTCGTACCGGGGAGCTGTTTTTT. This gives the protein CASNKEGALRTGELFF.

The CDR3 reads CASSSPGQGAYEQYF. CDR3 nucleotides: TGTGCCAGCAGCTCCCCAGGACAGGGGGCCTACGAGCAGTACTTC. The chain is built from TRBV7-2 and TRBJ2-7; 10 bases fit TRBD1. The CDR3 consists of 15 residues. Trimming removed 4 bases from V and 2 bases from J; junction bases left unmatched: 5. The germline CDR1 and CDR2 sequences are SGHTA and FQGNSA. Together with reference TRBV7-2 and TRBJ2-7, the CDR3 gives the full variable domain: GAGVSQSPSNKVTEKGKDVELRCDPISGHTALYWYRQSLGQGLEFLIYFQGNSAPDKSGLPSDRFSAERTGGSVSTLTIQRTQQEDSAVYLCASSSPGQGAYEQYFGPGTRLTVT.

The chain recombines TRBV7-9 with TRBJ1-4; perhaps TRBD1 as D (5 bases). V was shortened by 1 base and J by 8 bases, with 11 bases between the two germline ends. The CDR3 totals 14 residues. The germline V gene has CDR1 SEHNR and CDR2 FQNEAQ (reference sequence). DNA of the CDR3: TGTGCCAGCAGCTTAGGGGCAGGGCGAGAAAAACTGTTTTTT. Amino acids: CASSLGAGREKLFF.

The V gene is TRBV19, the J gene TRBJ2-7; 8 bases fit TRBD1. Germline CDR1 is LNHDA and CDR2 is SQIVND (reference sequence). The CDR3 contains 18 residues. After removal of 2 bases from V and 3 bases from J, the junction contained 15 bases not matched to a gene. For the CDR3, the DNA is TGTGCCAGTAGTATACAAGGACAGGGAGATTCCCTCCTCTACGAGCAGTACTTC. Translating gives CASSIQGQGDSLLYEQYF.

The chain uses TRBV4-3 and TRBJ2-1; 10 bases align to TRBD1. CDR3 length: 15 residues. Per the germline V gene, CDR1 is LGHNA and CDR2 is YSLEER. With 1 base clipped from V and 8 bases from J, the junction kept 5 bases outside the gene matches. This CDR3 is CASSQGTGGWDEQFF. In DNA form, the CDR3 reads TGCGCCAGCAGCCAAGGGACAGGGGGGTGGGATGAGCAGTTCTTC.

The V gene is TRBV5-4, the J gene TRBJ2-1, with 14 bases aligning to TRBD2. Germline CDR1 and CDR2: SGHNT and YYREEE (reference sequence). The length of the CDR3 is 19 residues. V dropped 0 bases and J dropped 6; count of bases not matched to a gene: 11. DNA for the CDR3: TGTGCCAGCAGCTTGGAATGGGGGACTAGCGGGAGTGGGATCAATGAGCAGTTCTTC. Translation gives CASSLEWGTSGSGINEQFF.

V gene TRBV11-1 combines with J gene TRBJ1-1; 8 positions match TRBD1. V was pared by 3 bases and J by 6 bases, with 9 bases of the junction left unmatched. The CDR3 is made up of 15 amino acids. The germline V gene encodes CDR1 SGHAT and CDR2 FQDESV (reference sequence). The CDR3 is CASSFSTGVLAEAFF. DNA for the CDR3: TGTGCCAGCAGCTTCTCGACAGGGGTGTTAGCTGAAGCTTTCTTT.

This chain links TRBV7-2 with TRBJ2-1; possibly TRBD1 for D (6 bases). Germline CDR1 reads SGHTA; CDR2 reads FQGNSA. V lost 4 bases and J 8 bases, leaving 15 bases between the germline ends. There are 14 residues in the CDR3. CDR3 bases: TGTGCCAGCAGCTCCATTTCGACAGGCGATGAGCAGTTCTTC. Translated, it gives CASSSISTGDEQFF.

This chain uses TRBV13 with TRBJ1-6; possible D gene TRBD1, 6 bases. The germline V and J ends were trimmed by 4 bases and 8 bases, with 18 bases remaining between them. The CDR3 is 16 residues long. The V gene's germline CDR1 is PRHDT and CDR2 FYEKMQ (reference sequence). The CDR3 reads CASSSTLGTKDSPLHF. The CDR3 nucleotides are TGTGCCAGCAGCTCGACTCTCGGGACAAAGGATTCACCCCTCCACTTT.

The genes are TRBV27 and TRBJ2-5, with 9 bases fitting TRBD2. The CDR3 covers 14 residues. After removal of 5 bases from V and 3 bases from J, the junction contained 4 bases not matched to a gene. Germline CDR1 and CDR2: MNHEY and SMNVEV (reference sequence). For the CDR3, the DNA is TGTGCCAGCAGTGCGGGACTAGCTAAAGAGACCCAGTACTTC. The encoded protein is CASSAGLAKETQYF.